The 32 T cell receptor beta chains below come from one sample, sequenced in a study of blood T cell repertoires in COVID-19. Measured with immunoSEQ multiplex PCR; TCRdb has only the in-frame clones, and not every one. The sample lists approximately 65,000 clones, over 75% occurring once. The sequencing input was peripheral blood. Receptor source: a man aged 55 to 69 with acute or convalescent COVID-19.

CDR3 loop: CASSAIGVRGNEKLFF. CDR3 nucleotide sequence: TGTGCCAGCAGTGCCATTGGGGTCAGGGGTAATGAAAAACTGTTTTTT. V gene TRBV25-1 combines with J gene TRBJ1-4; weak D call: TRBD1 (6 bases). The CDR3 spans 16 residues. Trimming pared 4 bases from V and 4 bases from J, leaving 16 bases between. Germline V gives CDR1 MGHDK, CDR2 SYGVNS.

The genes are TRBV27 and TRBJ2-7; the D is unclear. The CDR3 consists of 13 residues. Trimming removed 2 bases from V and 0 bases from J, with 5 bases in between. Germline CDR1 reads MNHEY; CDR2 reads SMNVEV (reference sequence). The CDR3 DNA is TGTGCCAGCAGTTTACTAAGCTCCTACGAGCAGTACTTC. Translated, it gives CASSLLSSYEQYF.

The chain is built from TRBV9 and TRBJ2-1; 10 nucleotides line up with TRBD2. The J segment lost 4 bases and the V segment lost 4 bases, leaving 8 bases of the junction unmatched. Germline V lookup: CDR1 SGDLS, CDR2 YYNGEE. The CDR3 has 16 amino acids. The CDR3 DNA is TGTGCCAGCAGCCCAAGGACTAGCGGTTCTTACAATGAGCAGTTCTTC. Its translation: CASSPRTSGSYNEQFF.

J is TRBJ1-1 and V is TRBV3-1 (or the pseudogene TRBV3-2); the D gene is possibly TRBD1 (5 bases). CDR1 and CDR2 from the germline V gene are LGHDT and YNNKEL (reference sequence). Trimming took off 0 bases at V and 1 base at J, with 6 bases between the two ends. The CDR3 has 14 residues. The CDR3 spells CASSQDGGNTEAFF. CDR3 bases: TGTGCCAGCAGCCAAGACGGGGGGAACACTGAAGCTTTCTTT.

This chain links TRBV28 with TRBJ2-5, with 7 bases matching TRBD1. Per the germline V gene, CDR1 is MDHEN and CDR2 is SYDVKM. The ends lost 6 bases at V and 4 bases at J; junction bases unmatched: 14. The CDR3 contains 16 residues. Here the CDR3 DNA reads TGTGCCAGCAGCTCCGGGACAGATAAGGTCCGAGAGACCCAGTACTTC. Residues: CASSSGTDKVRETQYF.

V gene TRBV5-8 combines with J gene TRBJ2-2; D perhaps matches TRBD2 (5 bases). CDR1 is SGHTS, CDR2 YDEGEE, per germline. Trimming shortened V by 3 bases and J by 2 bases, and 14 bases separated the two germline ends. The CDR3 runs 16 residues. CDR3 protein: CASSSPAGGNTGELFF. DNA for the CDR3: TGTGCCAGCAGCTCCCCCGCAGGAGGAAACACCGGGGAGCTGTTTTTT. The full variable domain, rest sourced from reference TRBV5-8 and TRBJ2-2, is EAGVTQSPTHLIKTRGQQATLRCSPISGHTSVYWYQQALGLGLQFLLWYDEGEERNRGNFPPRFSGRQFPNYSSELNVNALELEDSALYLCASSSPAGGNTGELFFGEGSRLTVL.

This chain links TRBV2 with TRBJ2-7, with D uncertain. This CDR3 has 11 residues. Per germline, CDR1 SNHLY and CDR2 FYNNEI. V lost 3 bases and J lost 4, with 4 bases in between. This CDR3 reads CASSDSYEQYF. CDR3 DNA: TGTGCCAGCAGTGATTCATACGAGCAGTACTTC.

CDR3 coding DNA: TGTGCCAGCAGCCATGACAGTTCGAACTATGGCTACACCTTC. Protein product: CASSHDSSNYGYTF. The V and J genes are TRBV3-1 (or the pseudogene TRBV3-2) and TRBJ1-2; possible D gene TRBD1, 5 bases. This CDR3 contains 14 residues. The V and J ends lost 3 bases and 2 bases respectively, with 10 bases between them. Per the germline V gene, CDR1 is LGHDT and CDR2 is YNNKEL (reference sequence).

The chain links TRBV3-1 (or the pseudogene TRBV3-2) to TRBJ2-5; possible D gene TRBD1, 5 bases. CDR3 length equals 13 residues. Germline V CDR1 and CDR2: LGHDT, YNNKEL (reference sequence). The V and J ends lost 8 bases and 5 bases respectively, with 15 bases between them. CDR3 DNA: TGTGCCAGCGAGTACAGGCCGGGCGAGACCCAGTACTTC. This sequence encodes CASEYRPGETQYF.

This chain uses TRBV9 with TRBJ1-6, with D possibly TRBD1 on 5 matching bases. CDR1 is SGDLS and CDR2 is YYNGEE in the germline V gene. V shed 2 bases and J shed 4 bases, with 7 bases lying between them. The length of the CDR3 is 14 residues. The CDR3 DNA reads as TGTGCCAGCAGCGTGGGGGGGTATAATTCACCCCTCCACTTT. Translation: CASSVGGYNSPLHF.

The chain links TRBV12-5 to TRBJ2-2, with TRBD2 as a possible D gene (6 bases). The V and J ends lost 6 bases and 0 bases respectively, with 11 bases between them. The CDR3 is 15 residues long. The germline gives CDR1 LGHNT, CDR2 FRNRAP. For the CDR3, the DNA is TGTGCTAGTGGCGAGCCTAGCGCGAACACCGGGGAGCTGTTTTTT. Residues: CASGEPSANTGELFF.

The chain is built from TRBV7-9 and TRBJ2-4, with 14 bases that match TRBD2. The germline V gene encodes CDR1 SEHNR and CDR2 FQNEAQ (reference sequence). J gave up 8 bases and V 5 bases, and 11 bases lay outside the gene matches. This CDR3 has 17 amino acids. For the CDR3, the DNA is TGTGCCAGCAGCCTACAAACGACTAGCGGGAGGGGTGACATTCAGTACTTC. It translates to CASSLQTTSGRGDIQYF.

The gene calls are TRBV7-6 and TRBJ1-1; 7 bases map to TRBD1. CDR3 length: 14 residues. Germline V gives CDR1 SGHVS, CDR2 FNYEAQ. With V trimmed by 5 bases and J by 4 bases, 7 bases remained unmatched. The CDR3 here is CASSEVSGGTEAFF. The CDR3 DNA reads TGTGCCAGCAGCGAGGTTTCAGGGGGCACTGAAGCTTTCTTT.

This chain connects TRBV7-9 to TRBJ2-1; D is unresolved. CDR1 is SEHNR and CDR2 is FQNEAQ in the germline V gene (reference sequence). V lost 5 bases, J lost 1 base, and 18 bases lay in between. This CDR3 is built from 17 residues. The CDR3: CASSLSTSSLSYNEQFF. The CDR3 DNA reads TGTGCCAGCAGCCTTTCCACTTCCTCCCTTTCCTACAATGAGCAGTTCTTC.

This clone was detected only once. This sequence joins TRBV11-2 and TRBJ2-7; tentatively, D is TRBD2 (6 bases). This CDR3 is 15 amino acids long. The germline V gene encodes CDR1 SGHAT and CDR2 FQNNGV. Trimming took 5 bases from V and 3 from J, leaving 17 bases between them. The CDR3 DNA reads TGTGCCAGCAGCATCGGGCCGGGGGTTTACTACGAGCAGTACTTC. This sequence encodes CASSIGPGVYYEQYF. Together with reference TRBV11-2 and TRBJ2-7, the CDR3 gives the full variable domain: EAGVAQSPRYKIIEKRQSVAFWCNPISGHATLYWYQQILGQGPKLLIQFQNNGVVDDSQLPKDRFSAERLKGVDSTLKIQPAKLEDSAVYLCASSIGPGVYYEQYFGPGTRLTVT.

This clone was observed a single time. The genes are TRBV30 and TRBJ2-3, with TRBD2 identical over 16 bases. The V and J ends lost 1 base and 4 bases, in that order; junction bases with no gene match: 2. Germline CDR1 reads GTSNPN; CDR2 reads SVGIG (reference sequence). This CDR3 region has 16 residues. DNA of the CDR3: TGTGCCTGGAGTGAGGGACTAGCGGGAGGGGCAGATACGCAGTATTTT. Residues: CAWSEGLAGGADTQYF.

The chain carries TRBV6-5 and TRBJ2-7; 9 bases match TRBD1. V was clipped by 6 bases and J by 2 bases; unmatched bases: 5. Germline V gene data show CDR1 as MNHEY and CDR2 as SVGAGI. The CDR3 extends over 14 amino acids. Here the CDR3 reads CASRGQGLTYEQYF. Written as DNA, the CDR3 is TGTGCCAGCAGAGGACAGGGGCTAACCTACGAGCAGTACTTC.

The chain combines TRBV6-1 with TRBJ2-5, with D possibly TRBD2 on 6 matching bases. This CDR3 comprises 17 residues. Looked up from germline, CDR1 is MNHNS and CDR2 is SASEGT. V lost 2 bases to trimming and J lost 2 bases, with 18 bases between them. The CDR3 DNA sequence: TGTGCCAGCAGTGAATCGTTATCCAGCGGGTATCAAGAGACCCAGTACTTC. It codes for CASSESLSSGYQETQYF.

The V and J genes are TRBV7-3 and TRBJ1-1; TRBD1 agrees at 10 bases. The V segment lost 3 bases and the J segment 0 bases; nucleotides outside the gene matches: 7. The CDR3 runs to 17 residues. Germline V gene data show CDR1 as SGHTA and CDR2 as FQGTGA. The CDR3 bases are TGTGCCAGCAGCTTCATCGGACAGGGGGAAGTGAACACTGAAGCTTTCTTT. This translates into CASSFIGQGEVNTEAFF.

V gene TRBV7-8 combines with J gene TRBJ2-1, with 12 bases that match TRBD1. CDR1 is SGHVS, CDR2 FQNEAQ, per germline. This CDR3 comprises 15 residues. V lost 6 bases and J lost 9; bases outside the gene matches: 9. CDR3 residues: CASSHRDRGRGEQFF. CDR3 nucleotides: TGTGCCAGCAGTCACCGGGACAGGGGGCGAGGTGAGCAGTTCTTC.

J is TRBJ2-7 and V is TRBV30; 7 bases agree with TRBD2. The V segment lost 3 bases and the J segment 6 bases; nucleotides outside the gene matches: 8. CDR3 size: 13 residues. Germline lookup yields CDR1 GTSNPN and CDR2 SVGIG (reference sequence). The CDR3 DNA follows: TGTGCCTGGAGAAGGGCGGGAGTACTCGAGCAGTACTTC. This encodes CAWRRAGVLEQYF.

The chain links TRBV4-3 to TRBJ2-3; no clear D gene. CDR3 size: 17 residues. V lost 0 bases to trimming and J lost 4 bases, with 17 bases between them. Germline V gene lookup returns CDR1 LGHNA and CDR2 YSLEER. This chain's CDR3 is CASSQDAGQALPDTQYF. CDR3 nucleotide sequence: TGCGCCAGCAGCCAAGATGCCGGTCAGGCTCTCCCAGATACGCAGTATTTT.

This chain uses TRBV7-2 with TRBJ2-7, with TRBD1 matching over 9 bases. The germline V gene encodes CDR1 SGHTA and CDR2 FQGNSA. There are 15 residues in the CDR3. V lost 6 bases, J lost 6 bases, and 12 bases stayed unmatched. Here the CDR3 reads CASSTTGTGNREQYF. Written as DNA, the CDR3 is TGTGCCAGCAGTACTACCGGGACAGGGAACCGCGAGCAGTACTTC.

This sequence joins TRBV10-1 and TRBJ2-1; TRBD2 aligns across 8 bases. The CDR3 consists of 15 residues. Germline CDR1 reads WNHNN; CDR2 reads SYGVQD (reference sequence). V trimming: 3 bases; J trimming: 5 bases; junction bases outside the gene matches: 6. The CDR3 bases are TGCGCCAGCAGTGATCTGCGGGAGGTCAACAATGAGCAGTTCTTC. It encodes CASSDLREVNNEQFF.

The table lists this clone with a count of one. V is TRBV12-3 or TRBV12-4 and J is TRBJ1-6; D unclear. Deletions cut 3 bases from V and 9 bases from J, with 6 bases between. This CDR3 region has 12 residues. CDR3 loop: CASSFEGSPLHF. The CDR3 region has the DNA TGTGCCAGCAGTTTTGAGGGTTCACCCCTCCACTTT.

V and J are TRBV29-1 and TRBJ2-5; 8 bases line up with TRBD1. Germline V lookup: CDR1 SQVTM, CDR2 ANQGSEA. The CDR3 sequence is 12 residues long. V lost 4 bases, J lost 5 bases, and 3 bases stayed unmatched. The CDR3: CSVARGPETQYF. The CDR3 bases are TGCAGCGTTGCCAGGGGGCCGGAGACCCAGTACTTC.

This rearrangement joins TRBV10-3 to TRBJ2-3; 10 nucleotides align to TRBD1. J gave up 3 bases and V 6 bases, and 3 bases lay outside the gene matches. Germline CDR1 is ENHRY and CDR2 is SYGVKD. This CDR3 spans 14 amino acids. This CDR3 is CAISRDRGTDTQYF. Written as DNA, the CDR3 is TGTGCCATCAGCCGGGACAGGGGAACAGATACGCAGTATTTT.

This chain connects TRBV9 to TRBJ1-2; 7 nucleotides align to TRBD1. V dropped 0 bases and J dropped 3; count of bases not matched to a gene: 2. This CDR3 contains 14 residues. Germline V gives CDR1 SGDLS, CDR2 YYNGEE. CDR3 protein: CASSVVTGDYGYTF. CDR3 DNA sequence: TGTGCCAGCAGCGTAGTCACAGGGGACTATGGCTACACCTTC. The complete variable domain, with remaining parts taken from reference TRBV9 and TRBJ1-2, reads DSGVTQTPKHLITATGQRVTLRCSPRSGDLSVYWYQQSLDQGLQFLIQYYNGEERAKGNILERFSAQQFPDLHSELNLSSLELGDSALYFCASSVVTGDYGYTFGSGTRLTVV.

The rearrangement joins TRBV27 to TRBJ2-7, with 7 bases fitting TRBD1. Germline V gives CDR1 MNHEY, CDR2 SMNVEV (reference sequence). V lost 8 bases and J lost 2; bases outside the gene matches: 6. CDR3 length equals 13 residues. The CDR3 protein is CASARQGPYEQYF. CDR3 nucleotides: TGTGCCAGCGCTAGACAGGGTCCCTACGAGCAGTACTTC.

This clone was detected only a few times. This chain connects TRBV19 to TRBJ2-2; weak D call: TRBD1 (5 bases). The germline V gene has CDR1 LNHDA and CDR2 SQIVND (reference sequence). There are 14 residues in the CDR3. V dropped 7 bases and J dropped 3 bases, with 12 bases sitting between them. CDR3 bases: TGTGCCAGTACCTCTCCAGGGTACACCGGGGAGCTGTTTTTT. Its protein is CASTSPGYTGELFF.

This chain joins TRBV5-4 and TRBJ2-5, with 8 nucleotides matching TRBD1. Germline CDR1 is SGHNT and CDR2 is YYREEE (reference sequence). Germline trimming cut 9 bases from V and 1 base from J; bases unmatched to any gene: 5. The CDR3 totals 13 residues. The CDR3 here is CATRTGIQETQYF. Written as DNA, the CDR3 is TGTGCCACCAGGACAGGGATCCAAGAGACCCAGTACTTC.

V and J are TRBV30 and TRBJ1-3; D unresolved. Trimming pared 0 bases from V and 11 bases from J, leaving 8 bases between. The CDR3 contains 11 residues. Germline values: CDR1 GTSNPN, CDR2 SVGIG (reference sequence). The CDR3 loop is CAWSVNGAIYF. CDR3 DNA: TGTGCCTGGAGTGTGAACGGGGCCATATATTTT.